This T cell receptor (beta chain) derives from a study of cytomegalovirus exposure and HLA in healthy donors. Study-wide context: Previous work identified 120 million or so unique TCR beta sequences from 150 million to 200 million T cells.

The PCR ran on 60 Vbeta and 13 Jbeta primers. This table comes from immunoSEQ multiplex PCR, and its TCRdb copy is limited to in-frame clones, with some not included. The table includes 100,000 or so clones, approximately 88% detected once. Concerning this clone: The antigen is undetermined.

Points from the study as a whole: Earlier analysis yielded a pattern in which most TCR beta V segments were productive about 87% or about 30% of the time. A few CMV-associated chains were confirmed in vitro to be specific for CMV antigens.

Sampled while nominally healthy, donors likely had unrecorded immune exposures. The TCR sequence derives from a man between 18 and 29 years old in good health and CMV-seronegative. Sequencing was performed on PBMCs.

CDR3 DNA: TGTGCCAGCAGTGACCCGATCGGGAGCGGGGAGCTGTTTTTT. Translating gives CASSDPIGSGELFF. This chain uses TRBV6-4 with TRBJ2-2; maybe TRBD2 (6 bases). The germline CDR1 and CDR2 sequences are MRHNA and SNTAGT. Trimming cost V 2 bases and J 7 bases, with 11 bases left between them. The CDR3 length is 14 residues.